These T cell receptor beta chains were read from a single sample in a study of radiation and T cells in renal cell carcinoma. Assay: immunoSEQ multiplex PCR; the TCRdb copy retains only in-frame clones and omits some. The repertoire holds fewer than 45,000 clones, with about 82% as singletons. Sequencing was performed on blood, taken from a patient whose treatment included radiotherapy and nephrectomy. These receptors were taken from a woman in her 70s with renal cell carcinoma. CDR3s include the opening cysteine and the closing phenylalanine or tryptophan. A D gene is named only where the DNA matches it firmly. The size entry is marked missing in some rows and otherwise reads once, few, many or a size class.

>.|TRBJ2-7|TRBV4-2|.|15
TGTGCCAGCAGCCAAAACCAGGAGAGCTCCTACGAGCAGTACTTC
CASSQNQESSYEQYF
>.|TRBJ1-4|TRBV6-1|.|13
TGTGCCAGCAGTGAATACGAAAATGAAAAACTGTTTTTT
CASSEYENEKLFF
>TRBD1|TRBJ1-4|TRBV5-1|few|13
TGCGCCAGCAGGTCCACAGGGACAGAGAAACTGTTTTTT
CASRSTGTEKLFF
>.|TRBJ2-3|TRBV5-1|.|14
TGCGCCAGCAGCCCCGGACCGGGCGTAGATACGCAGTATTTT
CASSPGPGVDTQYF
>.|TRBJ1-1|TRBV5-5|.|13
TGTGCCAGCAGCCCGAGGGCGATAGCTGAAGCTTTCTTT
CASSPRAIAEAFF
>TRBD1|TRBJ2-7|TRBV29-1|.|13
TGCAGCGTGGCAGGGGGCGCCGGGTACGAGCAGTACTTC
CSVAGGAGYEQYF
>.|TRBJ1-2|TRBV5-1|.|15
TGCGCCAGCAGCTTGGGGGCCAGCGCTAACTATGGCTACACCTTC
CASSLGASANYGYTF
>.|TRBJ1-1|TRBV6-5|.|12
TGTGCCAGCAGTGACAACGGGGGCGTAGCTTTCTTT
CASSDNGGVAFF
>TRBD1|TRBJ2-7|TRBV10-3|.|15
TGTGCCATCAGTGAGTCGCTACAGGGGGCGTACGAGCAGTACTTC
CAISESLQGAYEQYF
>TRBD2|TRBJ2-5|TRBV6-1|.|15
TGTGCCAGCTTAACTAGCGGGGGCCTACAAGAGACCCAGTACTTC
CASLTSGGLQETQYF
>.|TRBJ2-7|TRBV6-5|.|15
TGTGCCAGCAGTTACTCCGGGACCCAACCCTACGAGCAGTACTTC
CASSYSGTQPYEQYF
>TRBD1|TRBJ2-7|TRBV5-6|.|16
TGTGCCAGCAGCCTTTCTTGGACAGGGAAACGGCACGAGCAGTACTTC
CASSLSWTGKRHEQYF
>TRBD2|TRBJ2-2|TRBV6-4|.|15
TGTGCCAGCAGTGAAAATAGCGGGATGAACGGGGAGCTGTTTTTT
CASSENSGMNGELFF
>TRBD1|TRBJ1-3|TRBV7-2|.|14
TGTGCCAGCAGCGTAACCGGGACAGCCCACACCATATATTTT
CASSVTGTAHTIYF
>TRBD2|TRBJ2-1|TRBV6-4|.|13
TGTGCCAGCAGTCCTAGCGGGAATAATGAGCAGTTCTTC
CASSPSGNNEQFF
>.|TRBJ2-1|TRBV6-5|.|13
TGTGCCAGCAGTTACTCGAAGGGGTATGAGCAGTTCTTC
CASSYSKGYEQFF
>TRBD1|TRBJ1-2|TRBV4-2|once|14
TGTGCCAGCAGCCAGGACAGGGGGCGGATTGGCTACACCTTC
CASSQDRGRIGYTF
>TRBD1|TRBJ1-1|TRBV2|.|14
TGTGCCAGCAGTGTAAAGGGGGCCTTCACTGAAGCTTTCTTT
CASSVKGAFTEAFF
>TRBD1|TRBJ1-2|TRBV10-3|.|14
TGTGCCATCACTGGACAGGGGGAATACTATGGCTACACCTTC
CAITGQGEYYGYTF
>.|TRBJ2-5|TRBV5-1|.|14
TGCGCCAGCAGCGATTCGACAGGAGGCGAGACCCAGTACTTC
CASSDSTGGETQYF
>.|TRBJ1-5|TRBV2|.|14
TGTGCCAGCAGTGGGCCTAACAGAAATCAGCCCCAGCATTTT
CASSGPNRNQPQHF
>.|TRBJ1-2|TRBV6-1|once|14
TGTGCCAGCAGTCCCCCGGGACGGATTTATGGCTACACCTTC
CASSPPGRIYGYTF
>TRBD2|TRBJ2-1|TRBV7-2|.|18
TGTGCCAGCAGCTTAGCGGCTACTAGCGGGGCCTCGTGGGAAGGGCAGTTCTTC
CASSLAATSGASWEGQFF
>.|TRBJ2-3|TRBV5-6|.|15
TGTGCCAGCAAGCCGGGACTCCCTAATTCAGATACGCAGTATTTT
CASKPGLPNSDTQYF
>TRBD2|TRBJ2-1|TRBV14|.|16
TGTGCCAGCAGCCAGCTAGCGGGGGTTATCTACAATGAGCAGTTCTTC
CASSQLAGVIYNEQFF
>.|TRBJ1-1|TRBV6-5|.|15
TGTGCCAGCAGTTACCTCCCCTCAGTCGGCACTGAAGCTTTCTTT
CASSYLPSVGTEAFF
>.|TRBJ2-7|TRBV7-2|.|13
TGTGCCAGCAGCTTAGGAGGGTTGGGGGAGCAGTACTTC
CASSLGGLGEQYF
>TRBD2|TRBJ2-3|TRBV27|.|16
TGTGCCAGCAGCGGACTAGCGGGAGGCGGCACAGATACGCAGTATTTT
CASSGLAGGGTDTQYF
>TRBD2|TRBJ2-1|TRBV7-9|.|15
TGTGCCAGCAGCTTAGTGCTAGCGGGGAAGAATGAGCAGTTCTTC
CASSLVLAGKNEQFF
>TRBD1|TRBJ1-5|TRBV27|.|14
TGTGCCAGCAGCTCTGACAGGGATAGTCAGCCCCAGCATTTT
CASSSDRDSQPQHF